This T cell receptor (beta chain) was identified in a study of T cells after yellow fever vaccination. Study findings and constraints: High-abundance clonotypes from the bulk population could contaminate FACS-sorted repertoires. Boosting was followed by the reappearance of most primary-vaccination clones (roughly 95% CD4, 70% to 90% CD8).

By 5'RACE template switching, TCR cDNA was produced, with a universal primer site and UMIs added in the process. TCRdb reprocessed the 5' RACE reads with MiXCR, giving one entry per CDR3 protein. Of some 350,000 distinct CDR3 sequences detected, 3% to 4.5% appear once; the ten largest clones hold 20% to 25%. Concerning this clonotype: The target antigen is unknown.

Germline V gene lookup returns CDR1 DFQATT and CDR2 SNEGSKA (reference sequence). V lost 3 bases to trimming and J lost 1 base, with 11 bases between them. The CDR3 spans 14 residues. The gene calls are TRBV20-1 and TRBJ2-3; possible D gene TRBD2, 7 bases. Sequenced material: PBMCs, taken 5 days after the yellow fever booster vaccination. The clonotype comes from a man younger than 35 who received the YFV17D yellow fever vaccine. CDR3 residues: CSARRGGGTDTQYF. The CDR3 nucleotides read TGCAGTGCTAGGCGAGGGGGGGGCACAGATACGCAGTATTTT.